A single T cell receptor beta chain is shown here with its context. Its antigen is unidentified. The data are from a study of T cells after yellow fever vaccination. Background on the study: For low cell numbers, libraries were made with SMART-Seq v4 Ultra Low Input.

Points from the study as a whole: Abundant contaminating clonotypes from the bulk population could appear in FACS-sorted repertoires. Only a minor proportion of clonotypes was detected across both CD4 and CD8 compartments.

Each CDR3 protein is one row after TCRdb ran MiXCR on the 5' RACE reads. The data show hundreds of thousands of distinct CDR3 sequences, roughly 8.7% seen once. Per germline, CDR1 MNHNS and CDR2 SASEGT. After removal of 2 bases from V and 4 bases from J, the junction contained 9 bases not matched to a gene. The CDR3 length is 16 residues. This specimen consisted of PBMCs, obtained on the day of the first yellow fever vaccination. The clonotype was recovered from a man younger than 30 who received the YFV17D yellow fever vaccine. The rearrangement links TRBV6-1 to TRBJ1-2; TRBD1 aligns across 8 bases. The CDR3 loop reads CASSESWTGTGYGYTF. The CDR3 DNA sequence: TGTGCCAGCAGTGAATCCTGGACAGGGACCGGCTATGGCTACACCTTC.